What follows is one TCR beta chain and its context. Sequenced by immunoSEQ multiplex PCR; TCRdb stores in-frame clones only, minus some. The table has roughly 330,000 clones, more than 75% seen once. The CDR3 runs 13 residues. CDR1 is LNHDA and CDR2 is SQIVND in the germline V gene (reference sequence). V shed 5 bases and J shed 3 bases, with 11 bases lying between them. The source of the sample is a study of blood T cell repertoires in COVID-19. Sequences were obtained from PBMCs or T cells enriched from blood (not recorded which). This TCR came from a woman aged 30 to 39 who had recovered from COVID-19. The gene calls are TRBV19 and TRBJ2-7; D is perhaps TRBD1 (7 bases). The CDR3 is CASSSGGFYEQYF. CDR3 bases: TGTGCCAGTAGTTCAGGGGGGTTCTACGAGCAGTACTTC.